Following are 3 T cell receptor beta chains from one sample sequenced in a study of blood T cell repertoires in COVID-19. This table comes from immunoSEQ multiplex PCR, and its TCRdb copy is limited to in-frame clones, with some not included. The sample holds just over 300,000 clones, approximately 83% seen once. The sequencing input was PBMCs or T cells enriched from blood (not recorded which). Source of these receptors: a man in his thirties or forties who had recovered from COVID-19.

CDR3 in amino acids: CASSQQPGQGKETQYF. The CDR3 DNA reads as TGTGCCAGCAGCCAGCAACCGGGACAGGGTAAAGAGACCCAGTACTTC. The genes are TRBV7-8 and TRBJ2-5, with 9 bases matching TRBD1. The CDR3 runs 16 residues. Germline trimming cut 5 bases from V and 3 bases from J; bases unmatched to any gene: 10. The V gene's germline CDR1 is SGHVS and CDR2 FQNEAQ.

J is TRBJ2-4 and V is TRBV18; the D is unclear. CDR3 length: 17 residues. Trimming removed 4 bases from V and 1 base from J, with 17 bases in between. Germline assignment: CDR1 KGHSH and CDR2 LQKENI. The CDR3 loop reads CASSLQPPGGAKNIQYF. Written as DNA, the CDR3 is TGTGCCAGCTCACTCCAGCCCCCAGGTGGGGCCAAAAACATTCAGTACTTC. The full variable domain, rest sourced from reference TRBV18 and TRBJ2-4, is NAGVMQNPRHLVRRRGQEARLRCSPMKGHSHVYWYRQLPEEGLKFMVYLQKENIIDESGMPKERFSAEFPKEGPSILRIQQVVRGDSAAYFCASSLQPPGGAKNIQYFGAGTRLSVL.

V usage is TRBV13 and J usage is TRBJ2-5, with TRBD2 identical over 10 bases. CDR1 and CDR2 from the germline V gene are PRHDT and FYEKMQ (reference sequence). The CDR3 has 16 amino acids. V lost 3 bases and J lost 2; bases outside the gene matches: 6. The CDR3: CASSLWTSGTQETQYF. DNA of the CDR3: TGTGCCAGCAGCTTGTGGACTAGCGGTACGCAAGAGACCCAGTACTTC. The full variable domain, completed using reference TRBV13 and TRBJ2-5, is AAGVIQSPRHLIKEKRETATLKCYPIPRHDTVYWYQQGPGQDPQFLISFYEKMQSDKGSIPDRFSAQQFSDYHSELNMSSLELGDSALYFCASSLWTSGTQETQYFGPGTRLLVL.